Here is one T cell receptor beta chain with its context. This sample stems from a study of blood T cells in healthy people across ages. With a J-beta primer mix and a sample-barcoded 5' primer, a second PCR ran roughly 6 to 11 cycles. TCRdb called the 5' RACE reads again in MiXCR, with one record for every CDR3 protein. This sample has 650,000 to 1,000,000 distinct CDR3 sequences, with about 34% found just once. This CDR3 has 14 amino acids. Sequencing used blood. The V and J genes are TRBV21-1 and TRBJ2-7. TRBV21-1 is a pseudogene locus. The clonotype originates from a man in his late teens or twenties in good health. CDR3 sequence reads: CASSNGQGPYEQYF. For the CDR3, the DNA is TGTGCCAGCAGCAACGGACAGGGGCCCTACGAGCAGTACTTC.